A single TCR beta chain is shown here with its context. The record originates from a study of blood T cell repertoires in COVID-19. Data came from immunoSEQ multiplex PCR; TCRdb stores just in-frame clones and leaves some out. The data show around 66,000 clones, about 87% seen once. After removal of 6 bases from V and 8 bases from J, the junction contained 3 bases not matched to a gene. Per germline, CDR1 LNHDA and CDR2 SQIVND (reference sequence). There are 12 residues in the CDR3. The sample comprised peripheral blood. The V and J genes are TRBV19 and TRBJ1-2; TRBD1 matches 10 bases. The clonotype originates from a man between 60 and 75 years old with acute or convalescent COVID-19. CDR3 bases: TGTGCCAGTAGCGAGACAGGGGGCGGCTACACCTTC. It specifies CASSETGGGYTF. The full variable domain, its missing parts supplied by reference TRBV19 and TRBJ1-2, is DGGITQSPKYLFRKEGQNVTLSCEQNLNHDAMYWYRQDPGQGLRLIYYSQIVNDFQKGDIAEGYSVSREKKESFPLTVTSAQKNPTAFYLCASSETGGGYTFGSGTRLTVV.